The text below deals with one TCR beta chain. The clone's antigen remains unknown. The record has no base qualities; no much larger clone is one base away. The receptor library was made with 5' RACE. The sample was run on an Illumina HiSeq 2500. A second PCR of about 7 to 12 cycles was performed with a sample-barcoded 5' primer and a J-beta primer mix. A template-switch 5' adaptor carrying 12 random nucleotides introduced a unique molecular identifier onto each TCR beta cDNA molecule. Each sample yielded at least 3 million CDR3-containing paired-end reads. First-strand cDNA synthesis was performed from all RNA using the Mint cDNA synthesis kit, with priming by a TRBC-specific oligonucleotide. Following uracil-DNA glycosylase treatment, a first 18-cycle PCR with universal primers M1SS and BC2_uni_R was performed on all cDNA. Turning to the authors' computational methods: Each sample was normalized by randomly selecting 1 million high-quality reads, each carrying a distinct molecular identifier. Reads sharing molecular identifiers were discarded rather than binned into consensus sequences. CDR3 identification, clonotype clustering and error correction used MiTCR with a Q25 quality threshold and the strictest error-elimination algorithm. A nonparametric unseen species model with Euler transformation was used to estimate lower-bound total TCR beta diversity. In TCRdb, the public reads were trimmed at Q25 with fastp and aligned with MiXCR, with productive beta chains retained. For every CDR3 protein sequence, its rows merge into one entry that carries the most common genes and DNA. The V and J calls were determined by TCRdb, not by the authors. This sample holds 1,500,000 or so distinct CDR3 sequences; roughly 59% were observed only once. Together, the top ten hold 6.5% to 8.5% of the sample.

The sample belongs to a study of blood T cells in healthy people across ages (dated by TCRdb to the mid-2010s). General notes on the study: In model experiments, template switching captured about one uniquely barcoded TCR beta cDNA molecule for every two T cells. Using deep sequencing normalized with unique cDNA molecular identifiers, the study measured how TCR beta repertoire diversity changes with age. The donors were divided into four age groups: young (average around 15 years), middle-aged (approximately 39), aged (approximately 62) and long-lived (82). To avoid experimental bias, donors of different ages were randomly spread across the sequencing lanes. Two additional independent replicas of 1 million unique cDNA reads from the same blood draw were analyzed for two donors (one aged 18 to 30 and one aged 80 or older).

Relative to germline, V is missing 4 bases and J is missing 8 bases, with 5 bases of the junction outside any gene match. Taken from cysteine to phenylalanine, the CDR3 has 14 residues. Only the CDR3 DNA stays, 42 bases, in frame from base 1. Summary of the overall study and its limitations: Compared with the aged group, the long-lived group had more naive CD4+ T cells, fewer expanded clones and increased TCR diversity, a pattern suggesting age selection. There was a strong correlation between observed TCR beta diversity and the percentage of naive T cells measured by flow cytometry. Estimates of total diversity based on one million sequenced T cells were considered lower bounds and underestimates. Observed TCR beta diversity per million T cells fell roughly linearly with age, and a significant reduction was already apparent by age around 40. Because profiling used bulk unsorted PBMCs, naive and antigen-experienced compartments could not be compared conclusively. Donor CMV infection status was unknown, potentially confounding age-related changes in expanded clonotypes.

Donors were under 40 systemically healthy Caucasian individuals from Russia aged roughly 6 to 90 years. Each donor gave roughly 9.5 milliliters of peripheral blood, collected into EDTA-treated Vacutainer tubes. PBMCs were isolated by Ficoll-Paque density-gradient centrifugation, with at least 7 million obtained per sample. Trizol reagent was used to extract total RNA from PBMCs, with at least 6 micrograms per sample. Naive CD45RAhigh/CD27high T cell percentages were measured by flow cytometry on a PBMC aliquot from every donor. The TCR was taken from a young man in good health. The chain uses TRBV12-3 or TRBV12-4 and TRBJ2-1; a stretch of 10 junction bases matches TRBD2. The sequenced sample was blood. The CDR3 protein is CASSSSGRADEQFF. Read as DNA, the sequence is TGTGCCAGCAGTTCCAGCGGGAGGGCCGATGAGCAGTTCTTC.